This TCR beta chain was profiled in a study of graft-versus-host responses after intestinal transplantation. Study context: Uniformly, recipients were administered anti-thymocyte globulin induction with subsequent tacrolimus and steroids for roughly three years. Study results and limitations: Those patients showing graft-donor T cell macrochimerism displayed high graft-versus-host to host-versus-graft clonal ratios in allografts.

CDR3 size: 13 residues. Sequencing was performed with immunoSEQ multiplex PCR; in TCRdb, only in-frame clones are kept and a portion is missing. The sample carries under 150,000 clones, about nine tenths recorded once. On this clone: The target antigen is unknown.

This specimen consisted of unstimulated CD4+ T cells sorted from spleen or lymph node cells, obtained before intestinal transplant. The chain recombines TRBV21-1 with TRBJ1-2; the table's D call, TRBD1, has no DNA check behind it. TRBV21-1 is an annotated pseudogene. The TCR originated in a human donor who received an intestinal transplant. CDR3 residues: CASSPRTGLGYTF. The DNA for the CDR3 is TGTGCCAGCAGCCCACGGACAGGGCTGGGCTACACCTTC.